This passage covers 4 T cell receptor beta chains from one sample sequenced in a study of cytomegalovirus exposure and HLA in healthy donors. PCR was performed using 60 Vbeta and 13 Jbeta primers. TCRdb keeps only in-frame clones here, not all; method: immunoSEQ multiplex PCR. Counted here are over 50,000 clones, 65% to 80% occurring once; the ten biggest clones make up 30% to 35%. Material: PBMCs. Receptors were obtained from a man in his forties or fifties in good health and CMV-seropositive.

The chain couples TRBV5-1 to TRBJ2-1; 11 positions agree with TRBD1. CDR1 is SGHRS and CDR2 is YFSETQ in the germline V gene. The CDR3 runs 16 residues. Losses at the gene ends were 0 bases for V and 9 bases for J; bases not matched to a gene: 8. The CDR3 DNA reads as TGCGCCAGCAGCTTGGGGGACAGGGGGGGCTTCGGTGAGCAGTTCTTC. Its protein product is CASSLGDRGGFGEQFF.

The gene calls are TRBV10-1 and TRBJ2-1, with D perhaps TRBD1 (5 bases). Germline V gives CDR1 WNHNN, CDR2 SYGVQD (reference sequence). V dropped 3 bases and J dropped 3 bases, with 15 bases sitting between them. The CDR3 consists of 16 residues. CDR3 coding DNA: TGCGCCAGCAGTGATCCGCAGGGTCGGCTCTACAATGAGCAGTTCTTC. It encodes CASSDPQGRLYNEQFF.

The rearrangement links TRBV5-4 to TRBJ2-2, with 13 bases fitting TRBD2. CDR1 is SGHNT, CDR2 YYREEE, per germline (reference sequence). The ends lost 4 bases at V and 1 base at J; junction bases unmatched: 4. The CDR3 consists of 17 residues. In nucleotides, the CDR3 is TGTGCCAGCAGCAAGGGACTAGCGGGGATGAACACCGGGGAGCTGTTTTTT. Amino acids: CASSKGLAGMNTGELFF.

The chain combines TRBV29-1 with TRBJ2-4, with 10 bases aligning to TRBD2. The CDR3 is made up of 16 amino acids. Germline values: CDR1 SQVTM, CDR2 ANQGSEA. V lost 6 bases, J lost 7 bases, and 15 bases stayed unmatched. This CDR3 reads CSVSGLAGVMGNIQYF. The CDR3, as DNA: TGCAGCGTGTCTGGGCTAGCGGGGGTAATGGGCAACATTCAGTACTTC.